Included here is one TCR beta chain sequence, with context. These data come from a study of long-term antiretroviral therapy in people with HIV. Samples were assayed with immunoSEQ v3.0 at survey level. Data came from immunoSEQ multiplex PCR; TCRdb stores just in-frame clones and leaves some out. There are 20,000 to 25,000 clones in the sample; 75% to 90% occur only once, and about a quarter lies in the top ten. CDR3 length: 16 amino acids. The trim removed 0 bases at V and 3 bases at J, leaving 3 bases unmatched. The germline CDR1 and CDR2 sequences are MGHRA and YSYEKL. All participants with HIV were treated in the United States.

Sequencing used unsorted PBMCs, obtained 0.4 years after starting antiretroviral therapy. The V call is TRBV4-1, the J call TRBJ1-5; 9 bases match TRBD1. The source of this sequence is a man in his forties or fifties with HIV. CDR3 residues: CASSQDGTGINQPQHF. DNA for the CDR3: TGCGCCAGCAGCCAAGACGGGACAGGGATCAATCAGCCCCAGCATTTT.